The sequence of this T cell receptor (beta chain) was determined in a study of T cells in Graves' hyperthyroidism and ophthalmopathy. Thyroid ultrasound and orbital computed tomography, with clinical symptoms and serum thyroxine and TRAb, informed diagnoses. PBMCs were derived from around 10 ml fresh peripheral blood. Germline trimming cut 3 bases from V and 4 bases from J; bases unmatched to any gene: 6. Germline CDR1 reads GTSNPN; CDR2 reads SVGIG (reference sequence). This CDR3 comprises 15 residues. RNA transcripts provided the source from which TCR beta CDR3 regions were amplified. Using the HTBI primer set, a first-round RT-PCR was run on the TCR CDR3. TCRdb re-analysed the multiplex PCR reads in MiXCR, keeping a single row per CDR3 protein. The repertoire has about 350,000 distinct CDR3 sequences, roughly 13% of them found once; the top ten carry roughly 25%.

The TCR comes from a woman in her twenties or thirties with Graves' hyperthyroidism. Input material: blood. J is TRBJ2-1 and V is TRBV30; 10 positions agree with TRBD1. In nucleotides, the CDR3 is TGTGCCTGGAGAAAAGACAGGGGGCTATACAATGAGCAGTTCTTC. Residues: CAWRKDRGLYNEQFF.